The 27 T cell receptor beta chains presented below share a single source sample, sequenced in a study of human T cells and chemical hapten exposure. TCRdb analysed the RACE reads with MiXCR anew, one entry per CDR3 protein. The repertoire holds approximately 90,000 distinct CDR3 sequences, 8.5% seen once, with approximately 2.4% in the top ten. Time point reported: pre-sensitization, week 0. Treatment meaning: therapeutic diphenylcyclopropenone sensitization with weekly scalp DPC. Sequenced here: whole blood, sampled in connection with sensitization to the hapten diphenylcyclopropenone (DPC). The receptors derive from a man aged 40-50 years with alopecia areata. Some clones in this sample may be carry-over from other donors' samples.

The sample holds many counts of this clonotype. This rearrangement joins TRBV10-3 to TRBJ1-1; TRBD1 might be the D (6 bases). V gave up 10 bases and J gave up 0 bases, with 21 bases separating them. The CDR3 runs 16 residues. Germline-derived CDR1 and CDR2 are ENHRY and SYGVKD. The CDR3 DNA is TGTGCCACCACAGACCGGGCAGGGGTACTGAACACTGAAGCTTTCTTT. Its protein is CATTDRAGVLNTEAFF.

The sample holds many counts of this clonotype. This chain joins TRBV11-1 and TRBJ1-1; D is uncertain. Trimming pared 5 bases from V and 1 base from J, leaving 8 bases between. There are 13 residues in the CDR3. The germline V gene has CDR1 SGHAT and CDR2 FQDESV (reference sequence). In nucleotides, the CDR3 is TGTGCCAGCAGCCCCCGAGCGAACACTGAAGCTTTCTTT. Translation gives CASSPRANTEAFF.

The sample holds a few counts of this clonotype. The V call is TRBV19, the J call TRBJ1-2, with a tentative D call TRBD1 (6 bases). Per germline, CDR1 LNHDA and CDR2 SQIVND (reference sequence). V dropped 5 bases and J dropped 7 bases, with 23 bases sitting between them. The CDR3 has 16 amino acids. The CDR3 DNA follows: TGTGCCAGTAGTTACGACAGGAGCCTCAAGGGGAGTGGCTACACCTTC. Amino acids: CASSYDRSLKGSGYTF.

The CDR3 nucleotides read TGCAGTGCTAACGGACTAAGCGGAAACACCATATATTTT. It codes for CSANGLSGNTIYF. This chain uses TRBV20-1 with TRBJ1-3; D remains unclear. Germline CDR1 and CDR2: DFQATT and SNEGSKA (reference sequence). The CDR3 is 13 residues long. The germline V and J ends were trimmed by 4 bases and 4 bases, with 11 bases remaining between them.

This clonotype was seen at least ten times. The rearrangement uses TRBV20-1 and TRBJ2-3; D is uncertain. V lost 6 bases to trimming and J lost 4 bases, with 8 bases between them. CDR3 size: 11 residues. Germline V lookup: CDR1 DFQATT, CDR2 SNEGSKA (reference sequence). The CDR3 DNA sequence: TGCAGTGCCGACACGTCAGATACGCAGTATTTT. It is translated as CSADTSDTQYF.

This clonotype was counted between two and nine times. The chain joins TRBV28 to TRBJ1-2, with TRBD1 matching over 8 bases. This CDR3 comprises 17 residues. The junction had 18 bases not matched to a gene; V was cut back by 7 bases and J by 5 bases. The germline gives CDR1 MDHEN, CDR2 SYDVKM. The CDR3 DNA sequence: TGTGCCAGCACCCCCGTAGCTCGTGGACAGGGTTCTTATGGCTACACCTTC. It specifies CASTPVARGQGSYGYTF.

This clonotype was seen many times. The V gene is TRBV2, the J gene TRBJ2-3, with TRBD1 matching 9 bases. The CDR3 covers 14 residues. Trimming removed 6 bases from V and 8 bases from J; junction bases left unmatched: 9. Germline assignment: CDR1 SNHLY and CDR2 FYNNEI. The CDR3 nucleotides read TGTGCCAGCAGGGGGGCAGCGGGACAGGGTACGCAGTATTTT. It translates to CASRGAAGQGTQYF.

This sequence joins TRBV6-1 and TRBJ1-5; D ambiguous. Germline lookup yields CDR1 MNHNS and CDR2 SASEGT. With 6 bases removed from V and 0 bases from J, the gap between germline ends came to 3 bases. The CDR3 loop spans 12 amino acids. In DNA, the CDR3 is TGTGCCAGCAGGTATAGCAATCAGCCCCAGCATTTT. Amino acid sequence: CASRYSNQPQHF.

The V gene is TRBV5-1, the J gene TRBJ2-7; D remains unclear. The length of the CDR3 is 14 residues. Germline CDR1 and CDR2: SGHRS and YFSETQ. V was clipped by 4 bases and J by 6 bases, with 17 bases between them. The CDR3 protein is CASSAVAVSGEQYF. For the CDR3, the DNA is TGCGCCAGCAGCGCGGTCGCAGTTAGTGGCGAGCAGTACTTC.

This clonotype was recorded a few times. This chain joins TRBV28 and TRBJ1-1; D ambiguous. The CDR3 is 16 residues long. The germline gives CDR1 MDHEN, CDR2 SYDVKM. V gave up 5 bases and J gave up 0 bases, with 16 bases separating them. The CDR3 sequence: CASSPHELVVNTEAFF. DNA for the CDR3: TGTGCCAGCAGTCCCCATGAGTTAGTGGTGAACACTGAAGCTTTCTTT.

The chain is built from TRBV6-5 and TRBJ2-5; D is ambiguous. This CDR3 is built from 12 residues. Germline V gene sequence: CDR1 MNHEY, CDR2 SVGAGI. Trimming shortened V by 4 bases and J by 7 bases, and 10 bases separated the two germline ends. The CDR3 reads CASSSGMRTQYF. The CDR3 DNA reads TGTGCCAGCAGTTCCGGAATGCGGACCCAGTACTTC.

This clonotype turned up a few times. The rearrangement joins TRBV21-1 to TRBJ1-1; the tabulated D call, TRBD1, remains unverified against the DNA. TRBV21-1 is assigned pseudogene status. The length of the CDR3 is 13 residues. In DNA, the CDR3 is TGTGCCAACTACAGGGCGGTGGCCACTGAAGCTTTCTTT. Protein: CANYRAVATEAFF.

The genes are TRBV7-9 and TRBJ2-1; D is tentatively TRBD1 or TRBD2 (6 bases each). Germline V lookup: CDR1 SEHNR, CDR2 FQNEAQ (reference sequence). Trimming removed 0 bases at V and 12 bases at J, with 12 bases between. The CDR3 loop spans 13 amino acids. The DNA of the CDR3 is TGTGCCAGCAGCTTAGCGGGGGGCCCCACGCAGTTCTTC. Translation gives CASSLAGGPTQFF.

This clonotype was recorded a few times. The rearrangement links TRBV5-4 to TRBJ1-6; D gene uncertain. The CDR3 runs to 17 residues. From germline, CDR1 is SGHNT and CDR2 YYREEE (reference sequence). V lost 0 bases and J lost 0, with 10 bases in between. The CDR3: CASSLESSLSYNSPLHF. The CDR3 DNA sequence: TGTGCCAGCAGCTTGGAGAGCAGCCTCTCCTATAATTCACCCCTCCACTTT.

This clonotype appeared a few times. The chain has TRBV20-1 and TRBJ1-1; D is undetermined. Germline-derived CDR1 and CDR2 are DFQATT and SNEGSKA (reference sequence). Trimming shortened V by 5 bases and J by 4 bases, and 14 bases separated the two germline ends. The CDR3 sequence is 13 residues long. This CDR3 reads CSAPTWDSTEAFF. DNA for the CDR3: TGCAGTGCTCCTACGTGGGATAGCACTGAAGCTTTCTTT.

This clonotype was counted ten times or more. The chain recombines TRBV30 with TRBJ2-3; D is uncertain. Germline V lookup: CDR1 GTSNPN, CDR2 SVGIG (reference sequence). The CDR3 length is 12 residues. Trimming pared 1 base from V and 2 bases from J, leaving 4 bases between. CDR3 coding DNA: TGTGCCTGGAGTGCGGACACAGATACGCAGTATTTT. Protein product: CAWSADTDTQYF. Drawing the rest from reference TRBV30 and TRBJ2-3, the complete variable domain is SQTIHQWPATLVQPVGSPLSLECTVEGTSNPNLYWYRQAAGRGLQLLFYSVGIGQISSEVPQNLSASRPQDRQFILSSKKLLLSDSGFYLCAWSADTDTQYFGPGTRLTVL.

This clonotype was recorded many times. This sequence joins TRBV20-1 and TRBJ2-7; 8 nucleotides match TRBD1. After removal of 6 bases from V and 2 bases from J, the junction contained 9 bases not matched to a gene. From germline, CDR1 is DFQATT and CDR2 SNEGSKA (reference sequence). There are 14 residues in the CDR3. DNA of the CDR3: TGCAGTGCCGAACGGGACAGGACAACCTACGAGCAGTACTTC. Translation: CSAERDRTTYEQYF.

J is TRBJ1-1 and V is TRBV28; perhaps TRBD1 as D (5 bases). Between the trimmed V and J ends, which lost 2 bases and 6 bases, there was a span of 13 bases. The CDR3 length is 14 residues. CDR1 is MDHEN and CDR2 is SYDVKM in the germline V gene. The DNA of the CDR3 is TGTGCCAGCAGTTTACAGACCAGGGAAGCTGAAGCTTTCTTT. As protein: CASSLQTREAEAFF.

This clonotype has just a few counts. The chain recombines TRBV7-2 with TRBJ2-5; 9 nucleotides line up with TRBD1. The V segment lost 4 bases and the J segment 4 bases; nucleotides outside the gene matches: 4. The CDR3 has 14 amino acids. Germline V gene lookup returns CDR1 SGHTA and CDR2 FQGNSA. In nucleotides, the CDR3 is TGTGCCAGCAGCTCTAACAGGGGGCGAGAGACCCAGTACTTC. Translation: CASSSNRGRETQYF.

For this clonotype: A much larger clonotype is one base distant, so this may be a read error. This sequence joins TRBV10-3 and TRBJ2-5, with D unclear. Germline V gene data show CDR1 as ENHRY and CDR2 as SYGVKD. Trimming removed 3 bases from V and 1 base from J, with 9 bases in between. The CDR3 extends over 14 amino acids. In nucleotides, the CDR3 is TGTGCCATCAGTGACTTTCCGATCCAAGAGACCCAGTACTTC. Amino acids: CAISDFPIQETQYF.

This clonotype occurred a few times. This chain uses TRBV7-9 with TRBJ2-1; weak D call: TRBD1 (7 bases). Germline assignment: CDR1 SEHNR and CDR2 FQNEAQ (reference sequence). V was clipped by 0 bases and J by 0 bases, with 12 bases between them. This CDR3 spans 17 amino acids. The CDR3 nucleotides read TGTGCCAGCAGCTTAGCCTCAGGGGGGAGCTCCTACAATGAGCAGTTCTTC. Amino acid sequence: CASSLASGGSSYNEQFF.

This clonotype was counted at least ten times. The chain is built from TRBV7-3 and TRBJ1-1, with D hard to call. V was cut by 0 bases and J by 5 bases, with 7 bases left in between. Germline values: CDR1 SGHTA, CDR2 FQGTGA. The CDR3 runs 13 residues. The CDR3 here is CASSLTLRTEAFF. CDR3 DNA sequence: TGTGCCAGCAGCTTAACGTTAAGGACTGAAGCTTTCTTT.

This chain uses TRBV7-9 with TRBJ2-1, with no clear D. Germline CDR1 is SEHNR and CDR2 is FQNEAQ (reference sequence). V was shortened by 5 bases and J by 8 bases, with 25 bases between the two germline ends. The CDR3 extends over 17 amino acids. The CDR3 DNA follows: TGTGCCAGCAGCCATTTACGTCTCCGGGCTCCTAGGGATGAGCAGTTCTTC. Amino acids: CASSHLRLRAPRDEQFF.

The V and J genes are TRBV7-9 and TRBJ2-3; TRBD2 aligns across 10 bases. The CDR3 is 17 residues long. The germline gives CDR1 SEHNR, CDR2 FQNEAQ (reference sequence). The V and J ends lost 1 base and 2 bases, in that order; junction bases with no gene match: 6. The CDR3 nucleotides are TGTGCCAGCAGCTTAGGGCTAGCGGGAGCATTCACAGATACGCAGTATTTT. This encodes CASSLGLAGAFTDTQYF.

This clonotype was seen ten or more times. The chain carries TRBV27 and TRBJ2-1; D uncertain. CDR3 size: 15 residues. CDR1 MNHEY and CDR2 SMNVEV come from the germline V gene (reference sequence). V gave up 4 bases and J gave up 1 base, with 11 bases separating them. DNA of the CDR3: TGTGCCAGCAGTTCTGCCAGAAGGTCCTACAATGAGCAGTTCTTC. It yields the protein CASSSARRSYNEQFF.

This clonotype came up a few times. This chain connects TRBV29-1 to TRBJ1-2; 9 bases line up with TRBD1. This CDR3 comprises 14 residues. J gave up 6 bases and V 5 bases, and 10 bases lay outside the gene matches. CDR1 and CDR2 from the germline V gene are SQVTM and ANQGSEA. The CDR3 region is CSVPKQGATDGYTF. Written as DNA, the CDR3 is TGCAGCGTTCCCAAACAGGGGGCCACGGATGGCTACACCTTC.

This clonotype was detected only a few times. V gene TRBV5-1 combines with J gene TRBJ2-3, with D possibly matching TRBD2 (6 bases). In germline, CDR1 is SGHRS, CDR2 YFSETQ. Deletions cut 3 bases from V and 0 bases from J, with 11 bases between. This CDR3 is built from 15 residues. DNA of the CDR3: TGCGCCAGCAGCTGGGGACTGGATAGCACAGATACGCAGTATTTT. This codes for CASSWGLDSTDTQYF.